This is a list of T cell receptor beta chains from one sample in a study of T cells after yellow fever vaccination. TCRdb re-called the 5' RACE reads through MiXCR, storing one row per CDR3 protein. This repertoire shows hundreds of thousands of distinct CDR3 sequences, less than 20% found once; its top ten account for approximately 15%. The sequences come from PBMCs, collected 15 days after the yellow fever booster vaccination. The origin of the receptors is a young man who received the YFV17D yellow fever vaccine. Each CDR3 is given with its conserved first and last residue. The D gene is left open where the match is weak. The size of a clone is reported for some rows only, either as once, few or many, or as a class for expanded clones.

CDR3 length,clone size,J gene,D gene,V gene,CDR3 DNA,CDR3 protein
16,-,TRBJ2-7,-,TRBV3-1,TGTGCCAGCAGCCAAGTCATCGGGGGAGGGGGCTACGAGCAGTACTTC,CASSQVIGGGGYEQYF
15,-,TRBJ1-2,TRBD1,TRBV4-2,TGTGCCAGCAGCCAAGGACAGGGTTTTTACTATGGCTACACCTTC,CASSQGQGFYYGYTF
14,few,TRBJ1-5,TRBD1,TRBV19,TGTGCCTCCTTTTCGGGACAGGGACGACAGCCCCAGCATTTT,CASFSGQGRQPQHF
14,many,TRBJ2-5,-,TRBV27,TGTGCCAGCAGTTTCTACCCGCCCCGGGGTCCCCAGTACTTC,CASSFYPPRGPQYF
15,-,TRBJ1-3,-,TRBV7-2,TGTGCCAGCAGCTTGATAGCAGGCTCTGGAAACACCATATATTTT,CASSLIAGSGNTIYF
15,-,TRBJ2-1,-,TRBV4-3,TGCGCCAGCAGCCAAGAAGGGGCTAGCCTCAATGAGCAGTTCTTC,CASSQEGASLNEQFF
18,few,TRBJ2-1,TRBD2,TRBV28,TGTGCCAGCAGGCCTCTAGAGGGACTAGCGGGGGTTACAGTTGAGCAGTTCTTC,CASRPLEGLAGVTVEQFF
15,-,TRBJ2-5,TRBD2,TRBV5-1,TGCGCCAGCAACTTGGGGCTAGCGGGAGAAGAGACCCAGTACTTC,CASNLGLAGEETQYF
16,-,TRBJ2-4,TRBD1,TRBV12-3/TRBV12-4,TGTGCCAGCAGTTTCGGGGCGACAGGGGGCACGAACATTCAGTACTTC,CASSFGATGGTNIQYF
13,-,TRBJ2-7,-,TRBV15,TGTGCCACCAGCAGAGAAAGGGGTTCCGAGCAGTACTTC,CATSRERGSEQYF
12,-,TRBJ2-7,-,TRBV12-3/TRBV12-4,TGTGCCAGCAGACTACAGGAGTACGAGCAGTACTTC,CASRLQEYEQYF
15,-,TRBJ2-5,-,TRBV5-1,TGCGCCAGCAGCTTGTCACGACCCGGAGAAGAGACCCAGTACTTC,CASSLSRPGEETQYF
12,-,TRBJ1-2,TRBD1,TRBV20-1,TGCAGTCCTGGGACAGGGGGCTATGGCTACACCTTC,CSPGTGGYGYTF
17,-,TRBJ2-3,TRBD1,TRBV7-3,TGTGCCAGCAGCTTAGCGGGACAGGGGATCGGAGCAGATACGCAGTATTTT,CASSLAGQGIGADTQYF
13,few,TRBJ2-4,-,TRBV10-3,TGTGCCATCAGTGAAGGGGACCCAAACATTCAGTACTTC,CAISEGDPNIQYF
11,-,TRBJ2-4,-,TRBV12-3/TRBV12-4,TGTGCCAGCAGTGAAGCGCACATTCAGTACTTC,CASSEAHIQYF
15,-,TRBJ2-1,TRBD2,TRBV20-1,TGCAGTGCTAGATACCTAGCGGGAGTGGGGAATGAGCAGTTCTTC,CSARYLAGVGNEQFF
13,-,TRBJ2-7,-,TRBV28,TGTGCCAGCAGTTTAGTCACACCCTACGAGCAGTACTTC,CASSLVTPYEQYF
16,-,TRBJ1-6,-,TRBV27,TGTGCCAGCAACCTTTGGGGAGGGGACATAAATTCACCCCTCCACTTT,CASNLWGGDINSPLHF
12,few,TRBJ2-7,-,TRBV20-1,TGCAGTGCTAGTCTCAGGGTCTACGAGCAGTACTTC,CSASLRVYEQYF
14,few,TRBJ2-3,-,TRBV18,TGTGCCAGCTCACCATCAGTTAGCACAGATACGCAGTATTTT,CASSPSVSTDTQYF
13,few,TRBJ2-1,-,TRBV3-1,TGTGCCAGCCGATCACTAGCCAACAATGAGCAGTTCTTC,CASRSLANNEQFF
14,few,TRBJ1-4,-,TRBV28,TGTGCCAGCAGTTCGGGTTCCGCTATTGAAAAACTGTTTTTT,CASSSGSAIEKLFF
14,few,TRBJ2-1,TRBD2,TRBV6-2/TRBV6-3,TGTGCCAGCAATAGAGGACTAGCGGGAGATAAGCAGTTCTTC,CASNRGLAGDKQFF
14,-,TRBJ2-7,-,TRBV5-1,TGCGCCAGCAGCTTGGTAGGCGGGGAGTACGAGCAGTACTTC,CASSLVGGEYEQYF
13,-,TRBJ2-1,TRBD2,TRBV30,TGTGCCTGGAGAGCGGGAGGGCCGGGTGAGCAGTTCTTC,CAWRAGGPGEQFF
13,-,TRBJ2-7,-,TRBV5-1,TGCGCCAGCAGCCCAGGACGAGCATACGAGCAGTACTTC,CASSPGRAYEQYF
13,many,TRBJ1-2,TRBD1,TRBV11-2,TGTGCCAGCAGCCTCGGGACAGGGGATGGCTACACCTTC,CASSLGTGDGYTF